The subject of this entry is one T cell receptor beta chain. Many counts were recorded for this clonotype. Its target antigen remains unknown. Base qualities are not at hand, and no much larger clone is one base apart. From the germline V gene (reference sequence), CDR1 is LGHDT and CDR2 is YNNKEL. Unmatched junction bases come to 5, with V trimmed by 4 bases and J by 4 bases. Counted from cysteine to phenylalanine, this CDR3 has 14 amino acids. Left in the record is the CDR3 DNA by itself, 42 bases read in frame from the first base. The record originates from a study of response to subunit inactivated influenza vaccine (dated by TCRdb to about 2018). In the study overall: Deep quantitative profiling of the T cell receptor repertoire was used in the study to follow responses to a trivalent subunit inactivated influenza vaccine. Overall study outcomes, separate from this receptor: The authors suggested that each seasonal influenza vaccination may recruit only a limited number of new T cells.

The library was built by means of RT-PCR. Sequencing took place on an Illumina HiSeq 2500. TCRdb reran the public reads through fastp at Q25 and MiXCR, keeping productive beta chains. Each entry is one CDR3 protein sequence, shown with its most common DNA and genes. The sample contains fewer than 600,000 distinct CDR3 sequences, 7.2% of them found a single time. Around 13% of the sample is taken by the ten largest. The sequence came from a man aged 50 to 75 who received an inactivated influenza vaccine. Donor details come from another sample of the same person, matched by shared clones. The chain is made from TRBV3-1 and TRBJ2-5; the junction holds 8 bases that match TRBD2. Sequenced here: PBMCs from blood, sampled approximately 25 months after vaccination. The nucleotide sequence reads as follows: TGTGCCAGCAGCCCCCCGGGGGGGGGAGAGACCCAGTACTTC. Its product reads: CASSPPGGGETQYF.